This entry lists 26 T cell receptor beta chains sequenced from one sample in a study of glioma-infiltrating T cells. TCR alpha and beta CDR3 regions were amplified from RNA using iRepertoire nested multiplex PCR. TCRdb used MiXCR to reprocess the multiplex PCR reads, holding one entry per CDR3 protein. This sample has under 6,500 distinct CDR3 sequences; 40% to 55% occur once, and the top ten carry approximately 24%. The sample consisted of glioma tissue, nonneoplastic brain tissue, or PBMCs (not recorded which). Source of these receptors: a human donor with low-grade glioma or glioblastoma, undergoing nonglioma brain surgery, or in good health (not recorded which).

This clonotype was observed many times. J is TRBJ2-7 and V is TRBV19, with 8 bases matching TRBD1. The CDR3 covers 14 residues. V gave up 5 bases and J gave up 2 bases; unmatched junction bases: 5. Per germline, CDR1 LNHDA and CDR2 SQIVND (reference sequence). CDR3 DNA sequence: TGTGCCAGTAGTTCCGGACAGGGTACCTACGAGCAGTACTTC. This translates into CASSSGQGTYEQYF.

This clonotype was seen repeatedly, ten times or more. The rearrangement uses TRBV11-1 and TRBJ2-4; D remains unclear. The V end was cut by 0 bases, the J end by 5 bases, with 11 bases between. The germline V gene has CDR1 SGHAT and CDR2 FQDESV (reference sequence). The CDR3 sequence is 15 residues long. The CDR3 region has the DNA TGTGCCAGCAGCTTAGCCGGGCGCCGGGAAAACATTCAGTACTTC. This encodes CASSLAGRRENIQYF.

In its sample, this clonotype ranks as medium-sized (0.01 to 0.1%). The CDR3 nucleotides read TGTGCCAGCAGCCAACCGGGACAGGGGGCCCACGAGCAGTACTTC. It codes for CASSQPGQGAHEQYF. The gene calls are TRBV3-1 and TRBJ2-7, with TRBD1 matching 12 bases. CDR3 length: 15 amino acids. V was clipped by 2 bases and J by 5 bases; unmatched bases: 4. The V gene's germline CDR1 is LGHDT and CDR2 YNNKEL (reference sequence).

J is TRBJ1-2 and V is TRBV29-1, with D possibly TRBD1 on 5 matching bases. V was trimmed by 8 bases and J by 4 bases, leaving 20 bases between them. CDR1 and CDR2 (germline): SQVTM, ANQGSEA. There are 14 residues in the CDR3. The CDR3 reads CSTGGDGGLYGYTF. The CDR3 region has the DNA TGCAGCACCGGGGGGGACGGCGGCCTCTATGGCTACACCTTC.

Many counts were recorded for this clonotype. This chain links TRBV2 with TRBJ2-1; no firm D call. This CDR3 region has 14 residues. Per germline, CDR1 SNHLY and CDR2 FYNNEI. Trimming stripped 0 bases from V and 3 bases from J, with 6 bases between. CDR3 residues: CASSEAVVYNEQFF. As DNA, the CDR3 is TGTGCCAGCAGTGAAGCCGTCGTCTACAATGAGCAGTTCTTC.

A word on this clonotype: The germline gene is not matched at one end of the junction; a read error may be the cause. This chain uses TRBV5-1 with TRBJ1-1, with no clear D. The CDR3 is made up of 13 amino acids. Looked up from germline, CDR1 is SGHRS and CDR2 is YFSETQ. CDR3 residues: CASSYGRNTEASF. The CDR3 DNA reads as TGCGCCAGCAGTTATGGTCGGAACACTGAAGCTTCCTTT.

The chain uses TRBV4-1 and TRBJ1-1; D not resolved. In germline, CDR1 is MGHRA, CDR2 YSYEKL. Trimming removed 1 base at V and 0 bases at J, with 12 bases between. The CDR3 has 16 residues. The CDR3, as DNA: TGCGCCAGCAGCCAAGGGTACGGAGCCCTGAACACTGAAGCTTTCTTT. As protein: CASSQGYGALNTEAFF.

By frequency in the sample, this clonotype is medium-sized. The chain joins TRBV12-3 or TRBV12-4 to TRBJ1-1; D unresolved. Trimming cost V 6 bases and J 3 bases, with 11 bases left between them. The CDR3 sequence is 13 residues long. The CDR3 here is CASSRFEDTEAFF. CDR3 in DNA: TGTGCCAGCAGCCGATTCGAGGACACTGAAGCTTTCTTT.

As for this clonotype: Lacking the conserved final phenylalanine or tryptophan, this CDR3 likely reflects a read error. The chain carries TRBV6-5 and TRBJ2-1; 7 bases agree with TRBD1. The CDR3 covers 14 residues. From germline, CDR1 is MNHEY and CDR2 SVGAGI. V gave up 11 bases and J gave up 5 bases; unmatched junction bases: 12. The CDR3 coding sequence is TGTGCCGGAAAGAGACAGGGTGAGGACAATGAGCAGTTCTCT. It specifies CAGKRQGEDNEQFS.

This clonotype was counted ten times or more. A much larger clone lies a single base off, so this may be a read error. This sequence joins TRBV7-9 and TRBJ2-7; maybe TRBD1 (5 bases). Per the germline V gene, CDR1 is SEHNR and CDR2 is FQNEAQ (reference sequence). The CDR3 runs to 15 residues. V was shortened by 5 bases and J by 4 bases, with 18 bases between the two germline ends. This CDR3 reads CASSGRQFSPYEQYF. The CDR3 bases are TGTGCCAGCAGCGGAAGACAGTTCTCTCCGTACGAGCAGTACTTC.

This chain uses TRBV12-3 or TRBV12-4 with TRBJ1-1; D not resolved. CDR3 length equals 13 residues. V gave up 6 bases and J gave up 1 base, with 9 bases separating them. CDR3 nucleotide sequence: TGTGCCAGCAGCATCACACAGAACACTGAAGCTTTCTTT. Its protein product is CASSITQNTEAFF.

Judged by abundance, this clonotype is medium-sized. This sequence joins TRBV27 and TRBJ2-1; 12 bases line up with TRBD2. Losses at the gene ends were 8 bases for V and 4 bases for J; bases not matched to a gene: 6. This CDR3 contains 15 residues. Germline CDR1 and CDR2: MNHEY and SMNVEV (reference sequence). In DNA form, the CDR3 reads TGTGCCAGCCGTCGGACTAGCGGGATGTACAATGAGCAGTTCTTC. This encodes CASRRTSGMYNEQFF.

J is TRBJ2-7 and V is TRBV19; D perhaps matches TRBD2 (5 bases). Germline V gene sequence: CDR1 LNHDA, CDR2 SQIVND (reference sequence). V was pared by 3 bases and J by 6 bases, with 18 bases between. The CDR3 sequence is 15 residues long. The DNA for the CDR3 is TGTGCCAGTAGTATCCGGACTGGTGGGTCATGCGAGCAGTACTTC. It yields the protein CASSIRTGGSCEQYF.

This clonotype is termed large. The chain is built from TRBV28 and TRBJ1-6, with TRBD1 matching 8 bases. This CDR3 has 16 residues. The germline V gene has CDR1 MDHEN and CDR2 SYDVKM. V shed 3 bases and J 10 bases; nucleotides not matched to a gene: 11. CDR3 region: CASSLPFGQGNSPLHF. As DNA, the CDR3 is TGTGCCAGCAGTTTGCCTTTCGGACAGGGAAACTCACCCCTCCACTTT.

The chain employs TRBV4-2 and TRBJ1-1; D remains ambiguous. CDR1 is LGHNA, CDR2 YNFKEQ, per germline. V lost 0 bases and J lost 0, with 5 bases in between. The CDR3 consists of 14 residues. The CDR3 spells CASSQEDLNTEAFF. CDR3 DNA: TGTGCCAGCAGCCAAGAGGACCTGAACACTGAAGCTTTCTTT.

This clonotype is judged medium-sized (0.01 to 0.1%). V gene TRBV7-2 combines with J gene TRBJ2-1; 8 bases match TRBD1. Germline CDR1 and CDR2: SGHTA and FQGNSA. Trimming at V came to 4 bases and at J to 6 bases, leaving 5 bases not matched to a gene. The CDR3 runs 14 residues. The CDR3, as DNA: TGTGCCAGCAGCTCCCAGGGGGCTTCCAATGAGCAGTTCTTC. Amino acid sequence: CASSSQGASNEQFF.

This clonotype is classed as medium-sized (0.01 to 0.1%). The chain combines TRBV6-1 with TRBJ1-1; possibly TRBD1 for D (6 bases). This CDR3 contains 14 residues. The germline gives CDR1 MNHNS, CDR2 SASEGT. Trimming stripped 7 bases from V and 2 bases from J, with 14 bases between. The CDR3 coding sequence is TGTGCCAGCACCCCGGACAGATTAAACACTGAAGCTTTCTTT. Its translation: CASTPDRLNTEAFF.

The V and J genes are TRBV7-2 and TRBJ2-5, with TRBD2 matching over 7 bases. The ends lost 1 base at V and 5 bases at J; junction bases unmatched: 4. CDR1 SGHTA and CDR2 FQGNSA come from the germline V gene. The CDR3 sequence is 14 residues long. The CDR3 DNA is TGTGCCAGCAGCTTAGTTCTCGGGGGGGAGACCCAGTACTTC. This encodes CASSLVLGGETQYF.

V usage is TRBV6-1 and J usage is TRBJ1-1; D might be TRBD1 (5 bases). CDR1 is MNHNS and CDR2 is SASEGT in the germline V gene. CDR3 length equals 12 residues. V was pared by 8 bases and J by 0 bases, with 7 bases between. This CDR3 is CASGDLNTEAFF. CDR3 sequence (DNA): TGTGCCAGCGGGGACTTGAACACTGAAGCTTTCTTT.

The rearrangement links TRBV6-5 to TRBJ2-1, with 9 bases aligning to TRBD1. Germline assignment: CDR1 MNHEY and CDR2 SVGAGI. The trim removed 8 bases at V and 10 bases at J, leaving 9 bases unmatched. The CDR3 is 13 amino acids. The CDR3 loop is CASSIQGAQEQFF. Here the CDR3 DNA reads TGTGCCAGCTCCATACAGGGGGCTCAGGAGCAGTTCTTC.

This clonotype was counted at least ten times. The rearrangement links TRBV5-1 to TRBJ2-5, with 8 bases aligning to TRBD2. The CDR3 length is 19 residues. The trim removed 4 bases at V and 2 bases at J, leaving 19 bases unmatched. Germline V gene lookup returns CDR1 SGHRS and CDR2 YFSETQ. The CDR3 loop is CASSVSGTRGSGVQETQYF. CDR3 nucleotides: TGCGCCAGCAGCGTATCCGGGACTAGGGGGTCCGGAGTACAAGAGACCCAGTACTTC.

There are a few counts of this clonotype. The V call is TRBV27, the J call TRBJ2-1; D is undetermined. Germline-derived CDR1 and CDR2 are MNHEY and SMNVEV (reference sequence). V lost 2 bases to trimming and J lost 5 bases, with 10 bases between them. The CDR3 has 14 residues. The DNA of the CDR3 is TGTGCCAGCAGTTTAGCGGTCAGAAACAATGAGCAGTTCTTC. Its translation: CASSLAVRNNEQFF.

The chain links TRBV27 to TRBJ1-2; 8 bases match TRBD1. V lost 9 bases, J lost 8 bases, and 11 bases stayed unmatched. Germline CDR1 reads MNHEY; CDR2 reads SMNVEV (reference sequence). This CDR3 comprises 13 residues. The CDR3 DNA sequence: TGTGCCAGTCCAACAGGGGGGAGTTGGGGCTACACCTTC. Translated: CASPTGGSWGYTF.

This clonotype was seen ten or more times. The gene calls are TRBV5-1 and TRBJ1-5, with TRBD1 as a possible D gene (5 bases). Germline lookup yields CDR1 SGHRS and CDR2 YFSETQ. CDR3 length: 14 amino acids. V was pared by 4 bases and J by 4 bases, with 12 bases between. CDR3 nucleotide sequence: TGCGCCAGCAGCGAATGGGGCGGGAATCAGCCCCAGCATTTT. It encodes CASSEWGGNQPQHF. The variable domain in full, with the rest retrieved from reference TRBV5-1 and TRBJ1-5, is KAGVTQTPRYLIKTRGQQVTLSCSPISGHRSVSWYQQTPGQGLQFLFEYFSETQRNKGNFPGRFSGRQFSNSRSEMNVSTLELGDSALYLCASSEWGGNQPQHFGDGTRLSIL.

This clonotype was recorded many times. The chain carries TRBV2 and TRBJ2-4; D is perhaps TRBD1 (5 bases). The CDR3 spans 13 residues. Trimming stripped 8 bases from V and 8 bases from J, with 16 bases between. Germline lookup yields CDR1 SNHLY and CDR2 FYNNEI. CDR3 nucleotides: TGTGCCAGCGGGAAGGGGCAGGCCGACATTCAGTACTTC. Translated, it gives CASGKGQADIQYF.

This clonotype is medium-sized. The chain employs TRBV7-3 and TRBJ2-1; D remains unclear. CDR1 is SGHTA, CDR2 FQGTGA, per germline. Trimming left V 3 bases short and J 7 bases short, with 7 bases between. The CDR3 covers 12 residues. In DNA form, the CDR3 reads TGTGCCAGCAGCTTTTCGGGTAATGAGCAGTTCTTC. It translates to CASSFSGNEQFF. Full variable domain (outside the CDR3, taken from reference TRBV7-3 and TRBJ2-1): GAGVSQTPSNKVTEKGKYVELRCDPISGHTALYWYRQSLGQGPEFLIYFQGTGAADDSGLPNDRFFAVRPEGSVSTLKIQRTERGDSAVYLCASSFSGNEQFFGPGTRLTVL.